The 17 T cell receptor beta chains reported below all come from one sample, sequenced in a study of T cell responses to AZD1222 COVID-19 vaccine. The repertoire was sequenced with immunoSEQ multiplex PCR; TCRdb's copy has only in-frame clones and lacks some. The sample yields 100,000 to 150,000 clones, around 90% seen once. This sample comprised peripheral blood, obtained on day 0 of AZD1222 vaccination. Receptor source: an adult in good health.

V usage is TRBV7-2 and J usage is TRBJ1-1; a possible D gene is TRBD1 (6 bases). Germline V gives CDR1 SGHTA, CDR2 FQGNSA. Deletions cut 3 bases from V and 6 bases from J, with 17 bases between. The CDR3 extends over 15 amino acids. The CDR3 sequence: CASSLGAGGAPEAFF. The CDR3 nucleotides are TGTGCCAGCAGCTTGGGTGCGGGGGGCGCCCCTGAAGCTTTCTTT.

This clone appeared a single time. CDR3 amino acids: CASGRTGVEAFF. For the CDR3, the DNA is TGTGCTAGTGGCCGGACAGGAGTTGAAGCTTTCTTT. The chain uses TRBV12-5 and TRBJ1-1; 7 bases agree with TRBD1. There are 12 residues in the CDR3. Germline CDR1 LGHNT, CDR2 FRNRAP. Germline trimming cut 6 bases from V and 7 bases from J; bases unmatched to any gene: 5.

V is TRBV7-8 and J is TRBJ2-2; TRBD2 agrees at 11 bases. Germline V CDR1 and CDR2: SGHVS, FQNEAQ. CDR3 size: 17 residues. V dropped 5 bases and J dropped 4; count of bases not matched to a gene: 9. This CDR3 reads CASSPQLAGASTGELFF. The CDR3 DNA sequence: TGTGCCAGCAGCCCCCAACTAGCGGGGGCCAGCACCGGGGAGCTGTTTTTT. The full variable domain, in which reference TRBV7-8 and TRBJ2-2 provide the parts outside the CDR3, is GAGVSQSPRYKVAKRGQDVALRCDPISGHVSLFWYQQALGQGPEFLTYFQNEAQLDKSGLPSDRFFAERPEGSVSTLKIQRTQQEDSAVYLCASSPQLAGASTGELFFGEGSRLTVL.

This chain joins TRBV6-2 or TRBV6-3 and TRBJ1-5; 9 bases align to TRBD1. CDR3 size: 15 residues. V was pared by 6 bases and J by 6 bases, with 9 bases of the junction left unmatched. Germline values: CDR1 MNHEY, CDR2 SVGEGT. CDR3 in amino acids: CASSLNPQGAQPQHF. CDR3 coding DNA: TGTGCCAGCAGCCTAAATCCACAGGGGGCTCAGCCCCAGCATTTT.

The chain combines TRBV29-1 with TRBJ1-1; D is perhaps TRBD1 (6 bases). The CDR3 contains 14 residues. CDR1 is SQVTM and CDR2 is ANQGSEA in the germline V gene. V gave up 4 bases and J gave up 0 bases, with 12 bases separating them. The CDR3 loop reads CSVANRVMNTEAFF. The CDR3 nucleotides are TGCAGCGTTGCGAACAGGGTCATGAACACTGAAGCTTTCTTT. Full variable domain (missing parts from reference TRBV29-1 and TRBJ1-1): SAVISQKPSRDICQRGTSLTIQCQVDSQVTMMFWYRQQPGQSLTLIATANQGSEATYESGFVIDKFPISRPNLTFSTLTVSNMSPEDSSIYLCSVANRVMNTEAFFGQGTRLTVV.

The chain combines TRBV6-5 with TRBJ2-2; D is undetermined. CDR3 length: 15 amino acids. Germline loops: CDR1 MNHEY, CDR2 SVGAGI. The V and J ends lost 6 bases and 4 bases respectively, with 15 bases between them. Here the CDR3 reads CASRFGGIATGELFF. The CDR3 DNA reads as TGTGCCAGCAGATTCGGTGGCATAGCCACCGGGGAGCTGTTTTTT.

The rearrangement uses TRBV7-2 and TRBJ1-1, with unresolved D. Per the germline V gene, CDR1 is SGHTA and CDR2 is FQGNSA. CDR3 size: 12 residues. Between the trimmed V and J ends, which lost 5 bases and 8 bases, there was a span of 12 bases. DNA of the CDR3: TGTGCCAGCAGCCTTTCGGGGTTCGAAGCTTTCTTT. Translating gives CASSLSGFEAFF.

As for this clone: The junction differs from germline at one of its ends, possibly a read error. CDR3 residues: CASSLGFVTF. The CDR3 bases are TGTGCCAGCAGCTTGGGATTTGTGACATTT. J is TRBJ1-1 and V is TRBV5-8; D gene ambiguous. CDR1 is SGHTS, CDR2 YDEGEE, per germline. The CDR3 has 10 amino acids. Drawing the rest from reference TRBV5-8 and TRBJ1-1, the complete variable domain is EAGVTQSPTHLIKTRGQQATLRCSPISGHTSVYWYQQALGLGLQFLLWYDEGEERNRGNFPPRFSGRQFPNYSSELNVNALELEDSALYLCASSLGFVTFGQGTRLTVV.

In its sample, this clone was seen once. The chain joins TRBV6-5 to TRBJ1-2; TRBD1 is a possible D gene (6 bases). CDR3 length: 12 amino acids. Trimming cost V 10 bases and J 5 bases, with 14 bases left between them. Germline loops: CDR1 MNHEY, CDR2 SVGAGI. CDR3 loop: CATSSGDYGYTF. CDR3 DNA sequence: TGTGCCACCTCCTCAGGGGATTATGGCTACACCTTC.

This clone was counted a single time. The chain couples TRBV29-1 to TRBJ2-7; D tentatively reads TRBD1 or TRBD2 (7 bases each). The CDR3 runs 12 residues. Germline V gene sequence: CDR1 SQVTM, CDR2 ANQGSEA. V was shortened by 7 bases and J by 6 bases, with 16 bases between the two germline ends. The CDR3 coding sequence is TGCAGCGCGACAGGGAGGGGGGGCGAGCAGTACTTC. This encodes CSATGRGGEQYF.

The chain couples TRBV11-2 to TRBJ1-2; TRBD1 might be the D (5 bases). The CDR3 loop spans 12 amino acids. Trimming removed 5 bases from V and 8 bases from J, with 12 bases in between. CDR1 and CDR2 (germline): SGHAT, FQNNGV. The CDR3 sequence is CASSPPGAGYTF. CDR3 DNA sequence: TGTGCCAGCAGCCCGCCTGGGGCGGGCTACACCTTC.

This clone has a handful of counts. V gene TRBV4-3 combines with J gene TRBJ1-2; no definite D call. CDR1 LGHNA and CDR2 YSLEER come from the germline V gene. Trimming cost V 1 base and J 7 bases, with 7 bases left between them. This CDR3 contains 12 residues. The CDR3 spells CASSQGLGGYTF. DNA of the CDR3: TGCGCCAGCAGCCAAGGTCTGGGTGGCTACACCTTC.

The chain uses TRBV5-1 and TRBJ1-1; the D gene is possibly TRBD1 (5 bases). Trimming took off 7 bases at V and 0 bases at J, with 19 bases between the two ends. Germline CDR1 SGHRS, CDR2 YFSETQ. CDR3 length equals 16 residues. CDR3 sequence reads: CASAGQGPNLNTEAFF. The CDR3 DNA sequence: TGCGCCAGCGCGGGGCAGGGTCCTAATTTGAACACTGAAGCTTTCTTT.

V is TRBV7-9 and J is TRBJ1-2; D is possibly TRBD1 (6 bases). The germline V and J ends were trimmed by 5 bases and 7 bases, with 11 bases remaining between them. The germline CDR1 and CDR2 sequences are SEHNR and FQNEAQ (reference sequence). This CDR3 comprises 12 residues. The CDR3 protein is CASSQGNPGYTF. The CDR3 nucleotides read TGTGCCAGCAGCCAGGGGAATCCTGGCTACACCTTC.

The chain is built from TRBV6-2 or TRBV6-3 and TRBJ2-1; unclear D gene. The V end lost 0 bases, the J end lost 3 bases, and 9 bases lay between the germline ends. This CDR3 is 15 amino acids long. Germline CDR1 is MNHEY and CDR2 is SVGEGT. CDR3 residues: CASSYSELVYNEQFF. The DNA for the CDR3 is TGTGCCAGCAGTTACTCGGAGCTAGTCTACAATGAGCAGTTCTTC.

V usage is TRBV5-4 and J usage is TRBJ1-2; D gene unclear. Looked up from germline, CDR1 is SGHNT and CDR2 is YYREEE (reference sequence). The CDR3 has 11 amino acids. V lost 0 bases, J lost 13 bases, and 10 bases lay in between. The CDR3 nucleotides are TGTGCCAGCAGCTTGGATAACCGATCCACCTTC. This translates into CASSLDNRSTF.

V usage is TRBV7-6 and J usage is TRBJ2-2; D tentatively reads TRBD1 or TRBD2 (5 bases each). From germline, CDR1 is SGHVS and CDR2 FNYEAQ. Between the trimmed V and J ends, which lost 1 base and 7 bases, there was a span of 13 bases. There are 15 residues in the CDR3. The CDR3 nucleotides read TGTGCCAGCAGCTTAGAACAGTGGGGGAACGGGGAGCTGTTTTTT. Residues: CASSLEQWGNGELFF. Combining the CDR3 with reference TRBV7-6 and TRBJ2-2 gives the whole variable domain GAGVSQSPRYKVTKRGQDVALRCDPISGHVSLYWYRQALGQGPEFLTYFNYEAQQDKSGLPNDRFSAERPEGSISTLTIQRTEQRDSAMYRCASSLEQWGNGELFFGEGSRLTVL.